The 9 T cell receptor beta chains reported below all come from one sample, sequenced in a study of a mutant IDH1 vaccine in newly diagnosed glioma. No antigen is known for these receptors. Regarding time point: week 23, last vaccination. A 20-mer mutant IDH1 peptide at 300 ug was injected subcutaneously with topical imiquimod. Assay: immunoSEQ multiplex PCR; the TCRdb copy retains only in-frame clones and omits some. The data show approximately 39,000 clones, about four fifths seen once. Source: PBMCs, taken from a glioma patient whose treatment included an IDH1 peptide vaccine. The source of these receptors is a man aged 40-55 years with glioma.

This chain links TRBV19 with TRBJ1-1; D not certain. V was trimmed by 3 bases and J by 1 base, leaving 6 bases between them. CDR1 is LNHDA, CDR2 SQIVND, per germline (reference sequence). The CDR3 consists of 13 residues. CDR3 amino acids: CASSIRANTEAFF. The CDR3 DNA reads TGTGCCAGTAGTATCCGAGCGAACACTGAAGCTTTCTTT.

The rearrangement joins TRBV4-3 to TRBJ1-1; no clear D. The V end lost 0 bases, the J end lost 8 bases, and 10 bases lay between the germline ends. Germline V CDR1 and CDR2: LGHNA, YSLEER. CDR3 length: 13 residues. CDR3 protein: CASSQDNFREAFF. As DNA, the CDR3 is TGCGCCAGCAGCCAAGATAATTTTAGAGAAGCTTTCTTT.

The chain has TRBV5-4 and TRBJ1-6; weak D call: TRBD1 (6 bases). This CDR3 contains 13 residues. Germline values: CDR1 SGHNT, CDR2 YYREEE (reference sequence). V lost 4 bases and J 7 bases, leaving 9 bases between the germline ends. Here the CDR3 reads CASSHGTNSPLHF. CDR3 in DNA: TGTGCCAGCAGCCATGGGACAAATTCACCCCTCCACTTT.

The V gene is TRBV7-2, the J gene TRBJ2-6; 7 bases are shared with TRBD1. The CDR3 is 14 amino acids. Germline V gene data show CDR1 as SGHTA and CDR2 as FQGNSA. Losses at the gene ends were 5 bases for V and 6 bases for J; bases not matched to a gene: 4. CDR3 sequence (DNA): TGTGCCAGCAGCGCCGGGACAGTGGCCAACGTCCTGACTTTC. Protein: CASSAGTVANVLTF.

The V and J genes are TRBV11-2 and TRBJ2-4, with 9 bases matching TRBD1. The CDR3 sequence is 17 residues long. Germline V gene lookup returns CDR1 SGHAT and CDR2 FQNNGV. Germline trimming cut 6 bases from V and 9 bases from J; bases unmatched to any gene: 18. CDR3 sequence reads: CASRKIGGQGIRIIQYF. CDR3 DNA sequence: TGTGCCAGCAGAAAAATAGGGGGACAGGGTATCCGAATCATTCAGTACTTC.

The rearrangement uses TRBV21-1 and TRBJ1-6; no DNA check was done on the table's D call, TRBD1. TRBV21-1 is flagged as a pseudogene. This CDR3 spans 16 amino acids. The DNA for the CDR3 is TGTGCCAGCAGCAAAGGGAGGGACAGGGGTCCACCGCCCCTCCACTTT. As protein: CASSKGRDRGPPPLHF.

The CDR3: CASSPAAVNTEAFF. CDR3 DNA: TGTGCCAGCAGCCCGGCCGCGGTGAACACTGAAGCTTTCTTT. This chain connects TRBV5-6 to TRBJ1-1; D not certain. The CDR3 runs to 14 residues. The germline V gene encodes CDR1 SGHDT and CDR2 YYEEEE. V was cut by 4 bases and J by 0 bases, with 10 bases left in between.

This chain links TRBV20-1 with TRBJ2-3; the D is unclear. Trimming took 5 bases from V and 4 from J, leaving 4 bases between them. The CDR3 runs to 10 residues. Germline V gene sequence: CDR1 DFQATT, CDR2 SNEGSKA (reference sequence). CDR3 in amino acids: CSADPDTQYF. The CDR3 nucleotides are TGCAGTGCTGATCCAGATACGCAGTATTTT.

This chain links TRBV30 with TRBJ1-4; D perhaps matches TRBD1 (5 bases). V lost 5 bases and J 2 bases, leaving 15 bases between the germline ends. Germline CDR1 GTSNPN, CDR2 SVGIG (reference sequence). CDR3 length: 15 amino acids. The CDR3 region is CAWGAGRATNEKLFF. In DNA form, the CDR3 reads TGTGCCTGGGGGGCAGGGCGGGCCACTAATGAAAAACTGTTTTTT.